The clone carrying this T cell receptor beta chain appeared a few times. The target antigen is unknown. The source of the sample is a study of blood T cells in healthy people across ages. The study's findings and limits: When one million T cells were used, diversity estimates were thought to be underestimates.

Using a J-beta primer mix together with a sample-barcoded 5' primer, a second PCR was run for roughly 7 to 12 cycles. A single record per CDR3 protein comes from TCRdb applying MiXCR to the 5' RACE reads. The sample records almost 550,000 distinct CDR3 sequences, 24% being singletons. The CDR3 spans 14 residues. Germline V gene data show CDR1 as LNHDA and CDR2 as SQIVND (reference sequence). The V end was cut by 4 bases, the J end by 6 bases, with 16 bases between. In addition, the sample was reused for a study of T cells of mothers and their children.

The gene calls are TRBV19 and TRBJ2-7; either TRBD1 or TRBD2 may supply D (6 bases each). This clonotype was obtained from a boy aged 5-17 years in good health. Source material: blood. In DNA form, the CDR3 reads TGTGCCAGTAGTAATTGGGGGGCACCGATCGAGCAGTACTTC. Residues: CASSNWGAPIEQYF.